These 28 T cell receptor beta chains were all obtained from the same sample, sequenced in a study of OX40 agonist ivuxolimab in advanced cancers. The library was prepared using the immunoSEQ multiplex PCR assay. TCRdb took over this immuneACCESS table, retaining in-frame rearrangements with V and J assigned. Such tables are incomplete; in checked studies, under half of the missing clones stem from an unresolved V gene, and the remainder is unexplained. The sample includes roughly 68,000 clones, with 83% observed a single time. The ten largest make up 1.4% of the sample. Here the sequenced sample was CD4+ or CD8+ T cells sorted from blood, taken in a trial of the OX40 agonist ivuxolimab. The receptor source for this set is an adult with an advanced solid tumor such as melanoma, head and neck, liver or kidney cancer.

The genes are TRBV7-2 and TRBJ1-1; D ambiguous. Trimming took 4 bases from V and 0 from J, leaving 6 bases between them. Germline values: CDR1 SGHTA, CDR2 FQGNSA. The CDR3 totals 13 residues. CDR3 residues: CASSSRLNTEAFF. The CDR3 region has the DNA TGTGCCAGCAGCTCCCGACTGAACACTGAAGCTTTCTTT.

CDR3 in amino acids: CASSARAGANVLTF. CDR3 sequence (DNA): TGTGCCAGCAGCGCCCGTGCTGGGGCCAACGTCCTGACTTTC. The rearrangement links TRBV6-4 to TRBJ2-6, with D hard to call. This CDR3 spans 14 amino acids. The germline CDR1 and CDR2 sequences are MRHNA and SNTAGT. V was trimmed by 6 bases and J by 2 bases, leaving 8 bases between them.

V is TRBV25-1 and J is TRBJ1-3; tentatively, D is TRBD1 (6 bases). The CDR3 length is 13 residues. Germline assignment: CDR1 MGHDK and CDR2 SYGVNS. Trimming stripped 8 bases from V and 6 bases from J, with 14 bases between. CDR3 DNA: TGTGCCAGCCTAGGGGGTTTTGTAAACACCATATATTTT. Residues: CASLGGFVNTIYF.

The DNA of the CDR3 is TGTGCCAGTAAAGAGACAGGGGCGGGAAACACTGAAGCTTTCTTT. It translates to CASKETGAGNTEAFF. The chain uses TRBV19 and TRBJ1-1; 8 bases are shared with TRBD1. Germline loops: CDR1 LNHDA, CDR2 SQIVND (reference sequence). The length of the CDR3 is 15 residues. Trimming cost V 7 bases and J 2 bases; bases outside gene matches: 9.

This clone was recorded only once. Here the CDR3 reads CARTTGAGGEQYF. CDR3 sequence (DNA): TGTGCCCGCACGACAGGGGCGGGGGGGGAGCAGTACTTC. The chain recombines TRBV2 with TRBJ2-5; tentative D call: TRBD2 (9 bases). Looked up from germline, CDR1 is SNHLY and CDR2 is FYNNEI. There are 13 residues in the CDR3. V was trimmed by 11 bases and J by 11 bases, leaving 24 bases between them. The full variable domain, its missing parts supplied by reference TRBV2 and TRBJ2-5, is EPEVTQTPSHQVTQMGQEVILRCVPISNHLYFYWYRQILGQKVEFLVSFYNNEISEKSEIFDDQFSVERPDGSNFTLKIRSTKLEDSAMYFCARTTGAGGEQYFGPGTRLLVL.

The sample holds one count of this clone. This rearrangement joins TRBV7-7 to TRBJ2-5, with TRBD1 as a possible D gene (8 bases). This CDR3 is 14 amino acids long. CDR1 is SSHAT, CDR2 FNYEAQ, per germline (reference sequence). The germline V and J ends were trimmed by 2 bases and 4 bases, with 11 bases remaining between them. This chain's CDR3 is CASSLTGGGETQYF. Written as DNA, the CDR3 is TGTGCCAGCAGCTTAACAGGGGGGGGAGAGACCCAGTACTTC.

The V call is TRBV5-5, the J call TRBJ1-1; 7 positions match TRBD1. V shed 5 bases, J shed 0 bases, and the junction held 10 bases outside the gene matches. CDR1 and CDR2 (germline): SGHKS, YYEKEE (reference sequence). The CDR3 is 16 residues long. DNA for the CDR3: TGTGCCAGCAGAGAGGGGGCAGGTGGGCTGAACACTGAAGCTTTCTTT. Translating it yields CASREGAGGLNTEAFF.

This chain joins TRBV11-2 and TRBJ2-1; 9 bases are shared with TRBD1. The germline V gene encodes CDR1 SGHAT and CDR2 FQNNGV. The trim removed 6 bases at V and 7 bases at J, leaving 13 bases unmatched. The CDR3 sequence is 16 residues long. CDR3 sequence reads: CASRTSGQGSRNEQFF. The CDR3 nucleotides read TGTGCCAGCAGGACCTCGGGACAGGGTTCGCGAAATGAGCAGTTCTTC.

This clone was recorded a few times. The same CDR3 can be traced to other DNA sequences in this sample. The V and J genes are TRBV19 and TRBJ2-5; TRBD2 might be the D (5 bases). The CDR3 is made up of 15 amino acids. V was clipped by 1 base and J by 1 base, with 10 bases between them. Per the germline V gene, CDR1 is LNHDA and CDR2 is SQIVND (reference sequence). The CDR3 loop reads CASSIALTIQETQYF. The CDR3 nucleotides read TGTGCCAGTAGTATAGCTCTGACTATCCAAGAGACCCAGTACTTC.

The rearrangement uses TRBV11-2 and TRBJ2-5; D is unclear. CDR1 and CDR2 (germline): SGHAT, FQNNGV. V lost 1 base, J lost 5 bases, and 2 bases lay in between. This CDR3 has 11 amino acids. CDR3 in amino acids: CASSLAETQYF. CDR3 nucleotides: TGTGCCAGCAGCTTAGCGGAGACCCAGTACTTC.

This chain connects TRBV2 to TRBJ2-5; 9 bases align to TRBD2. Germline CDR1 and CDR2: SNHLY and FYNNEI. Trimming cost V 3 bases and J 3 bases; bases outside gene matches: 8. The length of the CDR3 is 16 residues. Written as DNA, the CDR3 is TGTGCCAGCAGTGAGAGGAGTAGCGGGGGAAAAGAGACCCAGTACTTC. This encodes CASSERSSGGKETQYF.

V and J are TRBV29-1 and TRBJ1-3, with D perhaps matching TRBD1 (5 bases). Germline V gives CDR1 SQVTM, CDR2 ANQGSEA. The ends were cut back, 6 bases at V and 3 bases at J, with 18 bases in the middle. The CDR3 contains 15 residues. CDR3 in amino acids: CSVSLGPASGNTIYF. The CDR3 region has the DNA TGCAGCGTCTCGTTGGGGCCAGCCAGTGGAAACACCATATATTTT.

Here the CDR3 DNA reads TGTGCCAGCAGTGAAGAACCCGGGGGGGAATCCTACAATGAGCAGTTCTTC. This sequence encodes CASSEEPGGESYNEQFF. The genes are TRBV6-4 and TRBJ2-1; TRBD2 matches 8 bases. Germline V gene data show CDR1 as MRHNA and CDR2 as SNTAGT. This CDR3 is 17 amino acids long. After removal of 3 bases from V and 1 base from J, the junction contained 8 bases not matched to a gene.

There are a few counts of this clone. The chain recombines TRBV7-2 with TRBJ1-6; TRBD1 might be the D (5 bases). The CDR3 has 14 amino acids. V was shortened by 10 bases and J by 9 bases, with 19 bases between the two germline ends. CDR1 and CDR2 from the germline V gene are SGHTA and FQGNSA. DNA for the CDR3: TGTGCCATCGATGCAGGGTGGAAGGGTTCACCCCTCCACTTT. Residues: CAIDAGWKGSPLHF.

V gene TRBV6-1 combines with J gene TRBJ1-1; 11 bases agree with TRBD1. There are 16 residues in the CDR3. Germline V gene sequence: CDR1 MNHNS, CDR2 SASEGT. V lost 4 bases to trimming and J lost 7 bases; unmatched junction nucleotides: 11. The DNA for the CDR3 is TGTGCCAGCAGTGCGATCCGGGACAGGGGGTCGGGTGAAGCTTTCTTT. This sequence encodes CASSAIRDRGSGEAFF.

The CDR3, as DNA: TGTGCCAGCAGTGAAGGGGGACATACGCAGTATTTT. Protein sequence: CASSEGGHTQYF. The chain has TRBV6-1 and TRBJ2-3; TRBD1 or TRBD2 may be the D gene (5 bases each). There are 12 residues in the CDR3. From germline, CDR1 is MNHNS and CDR2 SASEGT. V lost 1 base to trimming and J lost 7 bases, with 6 bases between them.

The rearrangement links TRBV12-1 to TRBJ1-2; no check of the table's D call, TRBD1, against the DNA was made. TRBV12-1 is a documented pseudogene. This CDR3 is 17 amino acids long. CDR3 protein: CASSSLTGNGDNYGYTF. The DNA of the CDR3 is TGTGCCAGCAGCTCCTTGACAGGGAATGGGGATAACTATGGCTACACCTTC.

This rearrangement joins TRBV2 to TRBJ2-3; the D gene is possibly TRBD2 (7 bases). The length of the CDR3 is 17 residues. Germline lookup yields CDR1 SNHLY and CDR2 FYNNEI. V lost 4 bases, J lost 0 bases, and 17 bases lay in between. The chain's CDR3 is CASSVTKGGASTDTQYF. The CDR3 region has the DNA TGTGCCAGCAGTGTTACCAAGGGGGGGGCTAGCACAGATACGCAGTATTTT.

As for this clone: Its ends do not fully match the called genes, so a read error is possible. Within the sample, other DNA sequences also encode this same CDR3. CDR3 in amino acids: CASSEWGLAGVNNEQFF. The CDR3 coding sequence is TGTGCCAGTAGTGAATGGGGACTAGCGGGGGTAAACAATGAGCAGTTCTTC. The V call is TRBV6-1, the J call TRBJ2-1; 14 bases are a match to TRBD2. Germline V gives CDR1 MNHNS, CDR2 SASEGT. This CDR3 is 17 amino acids long.

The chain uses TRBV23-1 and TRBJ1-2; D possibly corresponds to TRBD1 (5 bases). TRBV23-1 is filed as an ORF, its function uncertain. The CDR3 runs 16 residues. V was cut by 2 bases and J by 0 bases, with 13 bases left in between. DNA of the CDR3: TGCGCCAGCAGTCAAAGGGGAGGGCCAACTAACTATGGCTACACCTTC. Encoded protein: CASSQRGGPTNYGYTF.

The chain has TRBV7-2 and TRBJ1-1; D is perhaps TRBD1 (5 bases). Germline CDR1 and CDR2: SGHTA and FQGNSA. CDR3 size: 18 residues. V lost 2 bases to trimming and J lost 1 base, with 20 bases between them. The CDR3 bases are TGTGCCAGCAGCTTATACACCCGTGCGGGGCGGAAGAACACTGAAGCTTTCTTT. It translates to CASSLYTRAGRKNTEAFF.

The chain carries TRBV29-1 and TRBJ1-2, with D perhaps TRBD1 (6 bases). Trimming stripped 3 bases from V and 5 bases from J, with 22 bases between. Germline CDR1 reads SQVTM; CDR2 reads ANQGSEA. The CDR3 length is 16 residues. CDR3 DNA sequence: TGCAGCGTTGACACAGAGAATACCGGGACAATATATGGCTACACCTTC. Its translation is CSVDTENTGTIYGYTF. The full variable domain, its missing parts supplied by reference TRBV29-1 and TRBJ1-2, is SAVISQKPSRDICQRGTSLTIQCQVDSQVTMMFWYRQQPGQSLTLIATANQGSEATYESGFVIDKFPISRPNLTFSTLTVSNMSPEDSSIYLCSVDTENTGTIYGYTFGSGTRLTVV.

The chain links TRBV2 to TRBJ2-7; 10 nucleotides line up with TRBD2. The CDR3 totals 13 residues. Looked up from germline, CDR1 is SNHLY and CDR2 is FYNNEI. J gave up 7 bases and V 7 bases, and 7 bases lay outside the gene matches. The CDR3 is CASNLAGAQEQYF. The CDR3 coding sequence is TGTGCCAGCAACCTAGCGGGGGCACAAGAGCAGTACTTC.

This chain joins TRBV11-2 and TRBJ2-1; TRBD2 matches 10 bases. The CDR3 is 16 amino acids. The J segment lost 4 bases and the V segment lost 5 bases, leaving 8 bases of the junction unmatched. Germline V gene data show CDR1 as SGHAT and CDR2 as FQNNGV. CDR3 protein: CASSRVAGGLYNEQFF. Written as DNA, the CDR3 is TGTGCCAGCAGCCGAGTAGCGGGGGGATTATACAATGAGCAGTTCTTC.

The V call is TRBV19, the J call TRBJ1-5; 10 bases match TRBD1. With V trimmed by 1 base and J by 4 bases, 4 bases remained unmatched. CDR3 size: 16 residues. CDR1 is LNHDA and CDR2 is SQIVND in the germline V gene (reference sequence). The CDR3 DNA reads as TGTGCCAGTAGTATAGGGACAGGGGGAGTGAATCAGCCCCAGCATTTT. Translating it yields CASSIGTGGVNQPQHF. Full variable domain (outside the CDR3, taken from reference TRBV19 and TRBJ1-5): DGGITQSPKYLFRKEGQNVTLSCEQNLNHDAMYWYRQDPGQGLRLIYYSQIVNDFQKGDIAEGYSVSREKKESFPLTVTSAQKNPTAFYLCASSIGTGGVNQPQHFGDGTRLSIL.

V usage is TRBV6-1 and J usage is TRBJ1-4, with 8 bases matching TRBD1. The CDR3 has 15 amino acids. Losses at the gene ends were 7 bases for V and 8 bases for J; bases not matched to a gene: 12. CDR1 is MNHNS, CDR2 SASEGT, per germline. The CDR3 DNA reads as TGTGCCAGCACTAAGTCGGGGGACAGGCGGGAAAAACTGTTTTTT. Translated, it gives CASTKSGDRREKLFF.

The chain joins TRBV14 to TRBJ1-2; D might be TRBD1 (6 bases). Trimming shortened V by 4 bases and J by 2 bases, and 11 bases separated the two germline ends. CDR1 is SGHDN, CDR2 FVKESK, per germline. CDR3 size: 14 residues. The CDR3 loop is CASSPQGVNYGYTF. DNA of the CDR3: TGTGCCAGCAGCCCACAGGGTGTGAACTATGGCTACACCTTC.

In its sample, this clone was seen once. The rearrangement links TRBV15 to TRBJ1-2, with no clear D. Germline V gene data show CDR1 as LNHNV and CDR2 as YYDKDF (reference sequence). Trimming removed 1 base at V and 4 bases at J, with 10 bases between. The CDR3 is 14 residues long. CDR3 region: CATSRGGVGYGYTF. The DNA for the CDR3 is TGTGCCACCAGCAGAGGGGGTGTGGGCTATGGCTACACCTTC.